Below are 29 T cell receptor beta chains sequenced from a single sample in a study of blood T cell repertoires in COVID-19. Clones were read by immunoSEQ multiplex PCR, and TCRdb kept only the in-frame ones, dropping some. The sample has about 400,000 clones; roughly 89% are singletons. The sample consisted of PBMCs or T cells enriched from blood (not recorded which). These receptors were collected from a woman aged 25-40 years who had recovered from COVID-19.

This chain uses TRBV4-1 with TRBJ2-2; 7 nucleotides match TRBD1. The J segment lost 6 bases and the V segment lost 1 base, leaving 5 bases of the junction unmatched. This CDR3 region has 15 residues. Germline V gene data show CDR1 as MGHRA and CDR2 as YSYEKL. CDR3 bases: TGCGCCAGCAGCCAAGTTGGGACAGTTGCCGGGGAGCTGTTTTTT. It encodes CASSQVGTVAGELFF.

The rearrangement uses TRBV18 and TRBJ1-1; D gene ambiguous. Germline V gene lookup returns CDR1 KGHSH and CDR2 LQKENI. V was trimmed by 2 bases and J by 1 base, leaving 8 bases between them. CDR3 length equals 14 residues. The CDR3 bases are TGTGCCAGCTCACCAGTGGCCCCGAACACTGAAGCTTTCTTT. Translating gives CASSPVAPNTEAFF.

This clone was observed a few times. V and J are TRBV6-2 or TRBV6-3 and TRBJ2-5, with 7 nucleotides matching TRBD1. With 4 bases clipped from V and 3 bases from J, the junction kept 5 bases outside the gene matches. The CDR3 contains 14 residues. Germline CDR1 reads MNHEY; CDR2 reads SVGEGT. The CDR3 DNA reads TGTGCCAGCAGTTTAGGACAGGAGGAAGAGACCCAGTACTTC. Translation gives CASSLGQEEETQYF.

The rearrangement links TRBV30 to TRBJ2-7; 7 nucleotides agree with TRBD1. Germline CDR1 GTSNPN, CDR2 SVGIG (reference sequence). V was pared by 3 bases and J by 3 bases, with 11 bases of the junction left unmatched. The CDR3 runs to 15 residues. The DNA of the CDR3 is TGTGCCTGGAGGCAAATAACGGGGACAGACTACGAGCAGTACTTC. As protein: CAWRQITGTDYEQYF. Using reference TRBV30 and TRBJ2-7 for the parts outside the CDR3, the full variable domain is SQTIHQWPATLVQPVGSPLSLECTVEGTSNPNLYWYRQAAGRGLQLLFYSVGIGQISSEVPQNLSASRPQDRQFILSSKKLLLSDSGFYLCAWRQITGTDYEQYFGPGTRLTVT.

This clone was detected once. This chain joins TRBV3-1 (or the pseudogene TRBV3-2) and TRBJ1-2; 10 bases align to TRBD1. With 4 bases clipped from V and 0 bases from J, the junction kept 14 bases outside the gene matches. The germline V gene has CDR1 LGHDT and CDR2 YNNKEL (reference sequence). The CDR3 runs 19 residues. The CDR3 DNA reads TGTGCCAGCAGCCGTCCTACCGGGACAGGGGCGGGAGCTAACTATGGCTACACCTTC. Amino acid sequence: CASSRPTGTGAGANYGYTF.

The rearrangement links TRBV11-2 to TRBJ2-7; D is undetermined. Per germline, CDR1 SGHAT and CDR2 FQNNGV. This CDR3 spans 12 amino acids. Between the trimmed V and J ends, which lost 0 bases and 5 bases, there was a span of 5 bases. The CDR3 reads CASSLDSDEQYF. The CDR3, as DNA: TGTGCCAGCAGCTTAGACAGCGACGAGCAGTACTTC. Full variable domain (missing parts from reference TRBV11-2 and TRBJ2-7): EAGVAQSPRYKIIEKRQSVAFWCNPISGHATLYWYQQILGQGPKLLIQFQNNGVVDDSQLPKDRFSAERLKGVDSTLKIQPAKLEDSAVYLCASSLDSDEQYFGPGTRLTVT.

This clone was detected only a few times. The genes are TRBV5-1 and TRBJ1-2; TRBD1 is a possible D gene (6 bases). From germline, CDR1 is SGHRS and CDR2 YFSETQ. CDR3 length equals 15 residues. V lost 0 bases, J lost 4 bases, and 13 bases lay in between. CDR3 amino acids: CASSLASQGIYGYTF. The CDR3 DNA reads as TGCGCCAGCAGCTTGGCTTCGCAGGGGATCTATGGCTACACCTTC.

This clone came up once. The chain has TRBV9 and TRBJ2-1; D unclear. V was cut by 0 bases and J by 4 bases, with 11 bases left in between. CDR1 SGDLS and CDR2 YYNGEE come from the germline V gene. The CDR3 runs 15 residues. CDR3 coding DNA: TGTGCCAGCAGCGTAGTCGGTAGAAATTACAATGAGCAGTTCTTC. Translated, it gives CASSVVGRNYNEQFF.

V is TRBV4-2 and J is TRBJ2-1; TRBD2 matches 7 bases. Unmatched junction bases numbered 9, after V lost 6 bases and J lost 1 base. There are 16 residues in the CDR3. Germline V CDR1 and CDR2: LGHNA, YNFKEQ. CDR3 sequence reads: CASSNTGGSSYNEQFF. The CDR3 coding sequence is TGTGCCAGCAGTAATACCGGGGGGTCGTCCTACAATGAGCAGTTCTTC.

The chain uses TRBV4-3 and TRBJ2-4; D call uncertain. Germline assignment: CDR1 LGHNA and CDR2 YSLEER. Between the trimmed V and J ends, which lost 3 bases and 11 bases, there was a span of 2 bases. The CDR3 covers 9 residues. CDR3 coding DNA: TGCGCCAGCAGCCACGTTCAGTACTTC. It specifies CASSHVQYF.

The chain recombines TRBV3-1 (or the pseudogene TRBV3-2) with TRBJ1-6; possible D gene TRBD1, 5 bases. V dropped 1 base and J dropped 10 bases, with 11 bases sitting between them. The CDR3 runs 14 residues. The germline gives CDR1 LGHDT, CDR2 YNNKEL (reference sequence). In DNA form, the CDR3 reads TGTGCCAGCAGCCAAGCGCAGGGTGGCTCACCCCTCCACTTT. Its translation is CASSQAQGGSPLHF.

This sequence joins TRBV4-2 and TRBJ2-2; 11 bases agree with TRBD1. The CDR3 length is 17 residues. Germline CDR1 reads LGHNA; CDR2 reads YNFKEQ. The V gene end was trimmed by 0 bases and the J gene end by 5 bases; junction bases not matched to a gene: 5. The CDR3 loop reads CASSQDLGQGGTGELFF. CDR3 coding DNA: TGTGCCAGCAGCCAAGATTTGGGACAGGGGGGAACCGGGGAGCTGTTTTTT.

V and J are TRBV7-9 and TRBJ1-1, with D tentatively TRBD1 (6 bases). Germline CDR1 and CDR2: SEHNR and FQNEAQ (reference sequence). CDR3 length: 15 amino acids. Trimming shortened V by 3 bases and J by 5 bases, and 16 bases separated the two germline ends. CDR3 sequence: CASSFYRDTGTEAFF. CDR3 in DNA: TGTGCCAGCAGCTTTTACAGGGATACGGGGACTGAAGCTTTCTTT.

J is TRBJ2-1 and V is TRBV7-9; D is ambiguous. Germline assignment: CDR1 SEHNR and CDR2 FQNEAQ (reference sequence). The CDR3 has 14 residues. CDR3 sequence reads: CAILAGNSYNEQFF. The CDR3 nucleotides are TGTGCTATCTTGGCAGGAAACTCCTACAATGAGCAGTTCTTC. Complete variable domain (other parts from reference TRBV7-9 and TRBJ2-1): DTGVSQNPRHKITKRGQNVTFRCDPISEHNRLYWYRQTLGQGPEFLTYFQNEAQLEKSRLLSDRFSAERPKGSFSTLEIQRTEQGDSAMYLCAILAGNSYNEQFFGPGTRLTVL.

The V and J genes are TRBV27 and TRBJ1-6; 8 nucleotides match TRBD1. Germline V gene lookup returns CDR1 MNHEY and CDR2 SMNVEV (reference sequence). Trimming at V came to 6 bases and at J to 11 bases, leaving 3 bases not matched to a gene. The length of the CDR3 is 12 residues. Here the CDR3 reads CASSAGQAPLHF. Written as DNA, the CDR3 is TGTGCCAGCAGCGCGGGACAGGCACCCCTCCACTTT.

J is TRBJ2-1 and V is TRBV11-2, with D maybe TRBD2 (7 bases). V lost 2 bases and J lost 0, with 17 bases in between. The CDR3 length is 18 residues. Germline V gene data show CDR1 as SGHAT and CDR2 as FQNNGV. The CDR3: CASSLRGRGTLSYNEQFF. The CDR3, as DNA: TGTGCCAGCAGCTTAAGGGGGAGGGGGACCCTCTCCTACAATGAGCAGTTCTTC.

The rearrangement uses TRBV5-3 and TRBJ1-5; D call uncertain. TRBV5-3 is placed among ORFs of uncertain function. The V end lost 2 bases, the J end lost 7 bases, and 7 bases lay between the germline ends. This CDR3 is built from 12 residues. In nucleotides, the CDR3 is TGTGCCAGAAGCTTTACAGACCAGCCCCAGCATTTT. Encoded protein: CARSFTDQPQHF.

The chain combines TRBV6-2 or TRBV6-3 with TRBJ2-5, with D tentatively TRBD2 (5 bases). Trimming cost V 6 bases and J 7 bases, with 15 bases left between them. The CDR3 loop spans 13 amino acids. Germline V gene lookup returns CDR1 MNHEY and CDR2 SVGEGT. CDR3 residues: CASSLAVVGTQYF. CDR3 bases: TGTGCCAGCAGCCTAGCAGTTGTAGGGACCCAGTACTTC.

CDR3 nucleotide sequence: TGTGCCAGCACAAGAGGCATAGCGGGAACCGGGGAGCTGTTTTTT. Encoded protein: CASTRGIAGTGELFF. The V gene is TRBV2, the J gene TRBJ2-2; TRBD2 matches 8 bases. Germline V CDR1 and CDR2: SNHLY, FYNNEI. V lost 7 bases to trimming and J lost 5 bases; unmatched junction nucleotides: 9. The CDR3 is 15 residues long.

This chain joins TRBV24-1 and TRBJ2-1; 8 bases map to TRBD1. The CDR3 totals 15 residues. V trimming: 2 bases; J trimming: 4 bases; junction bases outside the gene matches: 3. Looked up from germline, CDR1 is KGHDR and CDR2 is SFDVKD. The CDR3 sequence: CATSDWGTGYNEQFF. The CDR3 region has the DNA TGTGCCACCAGTGATTGGGGGACAGGTTACAATGAGCAGTTCTTC.

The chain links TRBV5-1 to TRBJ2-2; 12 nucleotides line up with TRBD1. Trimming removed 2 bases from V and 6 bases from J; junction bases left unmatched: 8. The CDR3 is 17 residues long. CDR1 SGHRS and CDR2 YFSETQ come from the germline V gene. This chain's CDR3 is CASSFPPGQGAPGELFF. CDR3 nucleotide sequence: TGCGCCAGCAGCTTCCCCCCGGGACAGGGGGCGCCCGGGGAGCTGTTTTTT.

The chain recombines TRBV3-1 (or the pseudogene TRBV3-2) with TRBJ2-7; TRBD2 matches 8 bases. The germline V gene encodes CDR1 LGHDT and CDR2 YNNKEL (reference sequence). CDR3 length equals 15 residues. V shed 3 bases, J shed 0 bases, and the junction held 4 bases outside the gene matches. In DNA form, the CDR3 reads TGTGCCAGCAGCCACCACGGGAGGGACTCCTACGAGCAGTACTTC. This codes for CASSHHGRDSYEQYF.

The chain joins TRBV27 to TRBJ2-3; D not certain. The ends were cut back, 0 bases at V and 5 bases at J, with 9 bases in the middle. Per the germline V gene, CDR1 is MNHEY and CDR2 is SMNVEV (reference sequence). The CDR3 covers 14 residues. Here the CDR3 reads CASSLSRLGDTQYF. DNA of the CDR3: TGTGCCAGCAGTTTATCCCGCCTCGGAGATACGCAGTATTTT.

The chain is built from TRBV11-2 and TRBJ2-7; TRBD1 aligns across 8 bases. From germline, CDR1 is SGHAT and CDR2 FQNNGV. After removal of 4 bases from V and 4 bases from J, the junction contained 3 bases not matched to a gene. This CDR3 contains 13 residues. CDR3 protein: CASSYGTGYEQYF. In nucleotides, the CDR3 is TGTGCCAGCAGCTACGGGACAGGATACGAGCAGTACTTC.

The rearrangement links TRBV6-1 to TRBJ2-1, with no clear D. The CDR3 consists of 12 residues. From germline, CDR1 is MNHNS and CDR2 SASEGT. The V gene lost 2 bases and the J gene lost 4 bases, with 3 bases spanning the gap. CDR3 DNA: TGTGCCAGCAGTGAATCGTACAATGAGCAGTTCTTC. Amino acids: CASSESYNEQFF.

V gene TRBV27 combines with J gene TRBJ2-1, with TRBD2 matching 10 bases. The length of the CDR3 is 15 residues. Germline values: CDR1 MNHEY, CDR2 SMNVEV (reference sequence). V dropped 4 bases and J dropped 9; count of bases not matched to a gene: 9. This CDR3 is CASSSGTSGTGEQFF. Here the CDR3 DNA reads TGTGCCAGCAGTTCCGGCACTAGCGGGACGGGTGAGCAGTTCTTC.

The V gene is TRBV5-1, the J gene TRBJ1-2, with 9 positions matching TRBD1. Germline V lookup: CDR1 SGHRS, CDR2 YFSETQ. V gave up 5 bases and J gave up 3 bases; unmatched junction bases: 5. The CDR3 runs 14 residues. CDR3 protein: CASSIGDRDYGYTF. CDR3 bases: TGCGCCAGCAGTATTGGGGACAGGGACTATGGCTACACCTTC.

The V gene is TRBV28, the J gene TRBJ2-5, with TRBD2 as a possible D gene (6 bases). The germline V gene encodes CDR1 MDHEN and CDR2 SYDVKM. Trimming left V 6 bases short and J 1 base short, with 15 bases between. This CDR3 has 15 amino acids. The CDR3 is CASSKPGAGQETQYF. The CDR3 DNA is TGTGCCAGCAGCAAGCCGGGAGCGGGCCAAGAGACCCAGTACTTC.

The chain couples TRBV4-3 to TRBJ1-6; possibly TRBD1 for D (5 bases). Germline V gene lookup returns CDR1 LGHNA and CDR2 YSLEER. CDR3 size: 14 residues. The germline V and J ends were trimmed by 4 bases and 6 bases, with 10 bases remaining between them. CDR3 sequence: CASSPTGANSPLHF. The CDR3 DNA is TGCGCCAGCAGCCCTACAGGAGCTAATTCACCCCTCCACTTT.